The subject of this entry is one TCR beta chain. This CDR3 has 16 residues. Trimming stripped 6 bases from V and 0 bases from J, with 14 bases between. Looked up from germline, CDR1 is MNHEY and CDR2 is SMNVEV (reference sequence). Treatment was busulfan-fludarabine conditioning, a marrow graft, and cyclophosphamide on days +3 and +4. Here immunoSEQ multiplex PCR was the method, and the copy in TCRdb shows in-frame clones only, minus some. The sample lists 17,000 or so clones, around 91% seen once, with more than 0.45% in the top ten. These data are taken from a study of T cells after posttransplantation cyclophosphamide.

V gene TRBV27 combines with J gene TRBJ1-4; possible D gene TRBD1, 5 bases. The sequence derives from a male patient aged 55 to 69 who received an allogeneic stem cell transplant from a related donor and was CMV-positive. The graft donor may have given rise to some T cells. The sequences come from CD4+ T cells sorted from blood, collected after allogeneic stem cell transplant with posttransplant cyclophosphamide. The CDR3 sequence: CASRQVSEPTNEKLFF. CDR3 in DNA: TGTGCCAGCAGACAGGTCTCAGAACCAACTAATGAAAAACTGTTTTTT.